This entry describes one T cell receptor beta chain. Its antigen is still unknown. Germline V gene lookup returns CDR1 SGHDT and CDR2 YYEEEE. V lost 1 base to trimming and J lost 4 bases, with 9 bases between them. The CDR3 extends over 14 amino acids. These data come from a study of radiation and T cells in renal cell carcinoma. General study points: Pretreatment tumor biopsies were lacking, so baseline clonotypes are unknown.

Some clones are missing from TCRdb's copy, which holds only in-frame ones; the method was immunoSEQ multiplex PCR. The table includes 120,000 to 150,000 clones, 88% detected once. Sample time point: baseline pretreatment blood. The treatment was: 15 Gy SBRT to primary tumor, nephrectomy 4 weeks later. The patient's renal cell carcinoma had clear cell pathology. The gene calls are TRBV5-6 and TRBJ1-5; D not resolved. The sequence derives from a woman in her 70s with renal cell carcinoma. The sample was blood, taken from a patient whose treatment included radiotherapy and nephrectomy. CDR3 region: CASSLLAENQPQHF. DNA of the CDR3: TGTGCCAGCAGCTTGTTAGCGGAGAATCAGCCCCAGCATTTT.